What follows are 18 T cell receptor beta chains derived from one specimen sequenced in a study of blood T cells in healthy people across ages. A second PCR, run for roughly 7 to 11 cycles, used a sample-barcoded 5' primer plus a J-beta primer mix. One entry per CDR3 protein, called by TCRdb with MiXCR from the 5' RACE reads. Here the sample spans approximately 1,000,000 distinct CDR3 sequences, more than 30% being singletons. Sequencing was done on a sample of blood. All receptors derive from a man between 18 and 29 years old in good health.

CDR3 residues: CASSQTTPRQAIYNEQFF. In nucleotides, the CDR3 is TGTGCCAGCAGCCAAACAACACCAAGGCAGGCCATCTACAATGAGCAGTTCTTC. The chain joins TRBV3-1 to TRBJ2-1, with D uncertain. V shed 2 bases and J shed 3 bases, with 20 bases lying between them. The CDR3 length is 18 residues. From germline, CDR1 is LGHDT and CDR2 YNNKEL (reference sequence).

The CDR3 nucleotides are TGCGCCAGCAGCCAAGGGGCAGGGGGCGATACGGCGGGCTACACCTTC. It translates to CASSQGAGGDTAGYTF. The chain couples TRBV4-3 to TRBJ1-2; 8 nucleotides agree with TRBD1. CDR1 and CDR2 (germline): LGHNA, YSLEER. V was pared by 1 base and J by 8 bases, with 12 bases of the junction left unmatched. This CDR3 contains 16 residues.

This clonotype came up a few times. This chain joins TRBV6-2 or TRBV6-3 and TRBJ1-1; a possible D gene is TRBD1 (6 bases). Trimming stripped 0 bases from V and 1 base from J, with 9 bases between. The CDR3 is made up of 15 amino acids. Germline V gene lookup returns CDR1 MNHEY and CDR2 SVGEGT. As DNA, the CDR3 is TGTGCCAGCAGTTACTCGGACAGACCGAACACTGAAGCTTTCTTT. Translated: CASSYSDRPNTEAFF.

This clonotype was observed a handful of times. This chain connects TRBV28 to TRBJ1-1; tentatively, D is TRBD1 (5 bases). CDR3 size: 14 residues. Germline values: CDR1 MDHEN, CDR2 SYDVKM. Trimming took 6 bases from V and 0 from J, leaving 11 bases between them. This CDR3 reads CASSHRDLNTEAFF. CDR3 nucleotide sequence: TGTGCCAGCAGCCACCGGGACTTGAACACTGAAGCTTTCTTT.

This clonotype turned up a few times. J is TRBJ2-1 and V is TRBV4-3; D is possibly TRBD1 or TRBD2 (5 bases each). V lost 3 bases to trimming and J lost 3 bases, with 12 bases between them. The CDR3 runs to 15 residues. CDR1 LGHNA and CDR2 YSLEER come from the germline V gene. The CDR3 DNA follows: TGCGCCAGCAGCCACTGGGGCGGAGGCTACAATGAGCAGTTCTTC. Its protein product is CASSHWGGGYNEQFF.

The chain has TRBV20-1 and TRBJ2-1; perhaps TRBD1 as D (6 bases). V shed 6 bases and J shed 6 bases, with 18 bases lying between them. Per germline, CDR1 DFQATT and CDR2 SNEGSKA (reference sequence). CDR3 length: 14 amino acids. CDR3 residues: CSAKQGLTLNEQFF. The CDR3 region has the DNA TGCAGTGCCAAACAGGGCCTCACCCTCAATGAGCAGTTCTTC.

The rearrangement links TRBV11-2 to TRBJ1-1; 8 bases map to TRBD1. The CDR3 extends over 17 amino acids. Germline V CDR1 and CDR2: SGHAT, FQNNGV. The junction had 17 bases not matched to a gene; V was cut back by 5 bases and J by 6 bases. CDR3 in amino acids: CASSPRWGRGRLSEAFF. The DNA for the CDR3 is TGTGCCAGCAGCCCACGTTGGGGCAGGGGGCGTCTTTCTGAAGCTTTCTTT.

This clonotype has ten or more counts. The gene calls are TRBV24-1 and TRBJ2-3, with D tentatively TRBD1 (5 bases). Deletions cut 1 base from V and 11 bases from J, with 9 bases between. CDR1 is KGHDR, CDR2 SFDVKD, per germline. The CDR3 spans 12 residues. The CDR3: CATSDFQGMQYF. Written as DNA, the CDR3 is TGTGCCACCAGTGATTTTCAGGGAATGCAGTATTTT.

This clonotype was counted a few times. The chain is built from TRBV28 and TRBJ2-6, with TRBD1 as a possible D gene (6 bases). Germline CDR1 reads MDHEN; CDR2 reads SYDVKM. The CDR3 runs to 18 residues. Trimming left V 6 bases short and J 1 base short, with 19 bases between. CDR3 sequence reads: CASRPLSPTGSGANVLTF. The CDR3 DNA sequence: TGTGCCAGCAGACCACTGTCCCCTACAGGGTCTGGGGCCAACGTCCTGACTTTC.

This sequence joins TRBV5-1 and TRBJ2-3; D is possibly TRBD1 (6 bases). The germline CDR1 and CDR2 sequences are SGHRS and YFSETQ. Trimming left V 3 bases short and J 2 bases short, with 13 bases between. CDR3 length equals 15 residues. The DNA of the CDR3 is TGCGCCAGCAGCTCCGGGACACCTAACACAGATACGCAGTATTTT. This gives the protein CASSSGTPNTDTQYF.

This clonotype was counted only a few times. The chain employs TRBV6-2 or TRBV6-3 and TRBJ2-3; D gene uncertain. The CDR3 spans 17 residues. In germline, CDR1 is MNHEY, CDR2 SVGEGT. The V and J ends lost 3 bases and 0 bases respectively, with 16 bases between them. CDR3 DNA sequence: TGTGCCAGCAGTTATCTCGTCGAGGAGTCTAGCACAGATACGCAGTATTTT. Its protein is CASSYLVEESSTDTQYF.

This clonotype was picked up many times. The V gene is TRBV12-3 or TRBV12-4, the J gene TRBJ2-7; 8 positions match TRBD1. The CDR3 is made up of 13 amino acids. V trimming: 3 bases; J trimming: 4 bases; junction bases outside the gene matches: 2. The CDR3 region has the DNA TGTGCCAGCAGTTTTGGACAGGGATACGAGCAGTACTTC. It specifies CASSFGQGYEQYF.

The gene calls are TRBV3-1 and TRBJ1-5; D gene ambiguous. The CDR3 totals 13 residues. Germline V gives CDR1 LGHDT, CDR2 YNNKEL (reference sequence). Trimming removed 5 bases from V and 7 bases from J, with 12 bases in between. CDR3 residues: CASSETLNQPQHF. DNA for the CDR3: TGTGCCAGCAGCGAAACTCTAAACCAGCCCCAGCATTTT.

The rearrangement links TRBV6-2 or TRBV6-3 to TRBJ1-2; D is perhaps TRBD1 (5 bases). Germline assignment: CDR1 MNHEY and CDR2 SVGEGT. The length of the CDR3 is 14 residues. With 0 bases removed from V and 7 bases from J, the gap between germline ends came to 12 bases. The CDR3 sequence is CASSYSGTKSGYTF. As DNA, the CDR3 is TGTGCCAGCAGTTACTCCGGGACTAAGTCTGGCTACACCTTC.

This clonotype was picked up many times. In DNA, the CDR3 is TGCAGTCCACGACATCCAACTAATGAAAAACTGTTTTTT. The encoded protein is CSPRHPTNEKLFF. The rearrangement joins TRBV20-1 to TRBJ1-4; unclear D gene. Between the trimmed V and J ends, which lost 8 bases and 0 bases, there was a span of 10 bases. Germline V gives CDR1 DFQATT, CDR2 SNEGSKA (reference sequence). CDR3 length equals 13 residues.

The rearrangement joins TRBV2 to TRBJ1-2; a weak D match, TRBD1 (6 bases). Per germline, CDR1 SNHLY and CDR2 FYNNEI. CDR3 length equals 16 residues. Trimming removed 8 bases at V and 0 bases at J, with 19 bases between. The CDR3 is CASGEIQGSPNYGYTF. The CDR3 region has the DNA TGTGCCAGCGGGGAAATCCAGGGGTCCCCTAACTATGGCTACACCTTC.

The chain joins TRBV28 to TRBJ2-3; TRBD2 aligns across 11 bases. CDR3 length: 17 residues. CDR1 and CDR2 (germline): MDHEN, SYDVKM. V shed 5 bases and J 2 bases; nucleotides not matched to a gene: 9. CDR3 region: CASSEVTSGGPTDTQYF. The DNA for the CDR3 is TGTGCCAGCAGTGAAGTCACTAGCGGGGGTCCCACAGATACGCAGTATTTT.

V and J are TRBV20-1 and TRBJ1-2; D uncertain. The CDR3 contains 14 residues. The ends were cut back, 2 bases at V and 0 bases at J, with 10 bases in the middle. Germline V gene data show CDR1 as DFQATT and CDR2 as SNEGSKA (reference sequence). The CDR3 region is CSARNGRANYGYTF. The CDR3, as DNA: TGCAGTGCTAGAAACGGGAGGGCTAACTATGGCTACACCTTC.